This entry lists 3 T cell receptor beta chains sequenced from one sample in a study of blood T cells in healthy people across ages. It was with a sample-barcoded 5' primer and a J-beta primer mix that a second PCR of about 6 to 12 cycles was run. TCRdb reanalysed the 5' RACE reads using MiXCR and keeps one entry per CDR3 protein. The sample contains roughly 730,000 distinct CDR3 sequences, roughly 50% of which appear only once. Specimen: blood. Every receptor here comes from a man aged 40-49 years in good health.

This clonotype appeared a few times. This chain joins TRBV5-1 and TRBJ2-1; 10 nucleotides line up with TRBD2. The J call could be wrong; TRBJ2-7 is a better fit for the DNA end. Germline CDR1 is SGHRS and CDR2 is YFSETQ. The length of the CDR3 is 16 residues. This CDR3 is CASSLVAGGAYNEQYF. The CDR3 nucleotides are TGCGCCAGCAGCTTGGTAGCGGGAGGAGCCTACAATGAGCAGTACTTC.

The CDR3 coding sequence is TGTGCCAGCAGTGACCTACCCGAAGGGACTCCCTACGAGCAGTACTTC. Translating it yields CASSDLPEGTPYEQYF. This sequence joins TRBV6-4 and TRBJ2-4; D possibly corresponds to TRBD2 (6 bases). With the DNA end fitting TRBJ2-7 better, the J assignment may be wrong. Germline V gene sequence: CDR1 MRHNA, CDR2 SNTAGT. The CDR3 has 16 amino acids.

This chain links TRBV3-1 with TRBJ2-5; perhaps TRBD1 as D (5 bases). The CDR3 extends over 16 amino acids. From germline, CDR1 is LGHDT and CDR2 YNNKEL (reference sequence). The V and J ends lost 5 bases and 11 bases respectively, with 27 bases between them. CDR3 amino acids: CASSEKSGHDNNEQYF. Written as DNA, the CDR3 is TGTGCCAGCAGCGAAAAGTCAGGACATGATAACAATGAGCAGTACTTC.